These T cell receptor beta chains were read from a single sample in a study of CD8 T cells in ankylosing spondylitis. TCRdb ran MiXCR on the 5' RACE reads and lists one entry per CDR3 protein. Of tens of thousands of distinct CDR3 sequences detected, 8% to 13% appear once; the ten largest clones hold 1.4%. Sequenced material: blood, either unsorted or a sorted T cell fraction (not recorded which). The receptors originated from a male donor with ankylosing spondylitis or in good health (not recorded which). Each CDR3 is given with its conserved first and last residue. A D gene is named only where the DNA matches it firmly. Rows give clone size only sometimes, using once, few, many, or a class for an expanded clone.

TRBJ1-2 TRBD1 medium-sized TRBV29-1 CSVALIQGNYGYTF TGCAGCGTTGCCCTTATACAGGGGAACTATGGCTACACCTTC
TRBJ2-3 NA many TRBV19 CASSMVPLDTQYF TGTGCCAGTAGTATGGTTCCTCTGGATACGCAGTATTTT
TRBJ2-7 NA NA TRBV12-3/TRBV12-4 CASSQTGIAYEQYF TGTGCCAGCAGCCAGACAGGAATCGCCTACGAGCAGTACTTC
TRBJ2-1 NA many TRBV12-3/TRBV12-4 CASSPGIRDYNEQFF TGTGCCAGCAGTCCAGGGATAAGGGATTACAATGAGCAGTTCTTC
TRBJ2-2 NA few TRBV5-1 CASSTTGTMNTGELFF TGCGCCAGCAGCACCACTGGAACAATGAACACCGGGGAGCTGTTTTTT
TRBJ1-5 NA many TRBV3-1 CASSQQINQPQHF TGTGCCAGCAGCCAACAGATAAATCAGCCCCAGCATTTT
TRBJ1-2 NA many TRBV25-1 CASSYQTGNYGYTF TGTGCCAGCAGTTACCAGACGGGAAACTATGGCTACACCTTC
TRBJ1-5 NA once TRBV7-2 CASTIGGVSYQPQHF TGTGCCAGCACCATTGGCGGGGTTTCGTATCAGCCCCAGCATTTT
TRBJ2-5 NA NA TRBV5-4 CASSLFSRAQETQYF TGTGCCAGCAGCTTGTTTTCAAGGGCACAGGAGACCCAGTACTTC
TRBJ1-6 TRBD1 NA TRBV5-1 CASSTTGTGVSPLHF TGCGCCAGCAGCACAACCGGGACAGGGGTCTCACCCCTCCACTTT
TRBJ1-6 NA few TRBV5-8 CASSLVGRRNSPLHF TGTGCCAGCAGCTTGGTTGGCAGAAGGAATTCACCCCTCCACTTT
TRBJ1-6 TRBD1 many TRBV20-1 CSARVGTGTNSPLHF TGCAGTGCTAGAGTAGGGACAGGGACCAATTCACCCCTCCACTTT
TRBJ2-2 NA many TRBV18 CASSPGTGLNTGELFF TGTGCCAGCTCACCAGGGACTGGATTGAACACCGGGGAGCTGTTTTTT
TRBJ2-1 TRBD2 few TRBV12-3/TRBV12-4 CASSPRASGGGSYNEQFF TGTGCCAGCAGTCCCCGGGCTAGCGGGGGAGGGTCCTACAATGAGCAGTTCTTC
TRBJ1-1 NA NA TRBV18 CASSPRVGGVNTEAFF TGTGCCAGCTCACCGCGGGTTGGAGGAGTGAACACTGAAGCTTTCTTT
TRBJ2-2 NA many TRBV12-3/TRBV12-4 CASSPRDTGELFF TGTGCCAGCAGTCCCCGAGACACCGGGGAGCTGTTTTTT
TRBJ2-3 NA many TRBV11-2 CASSLSSGTGADTQYF TGTGCCAGCAGCTTATCTAGCGGGACAGGAGCAGATACGCAGTATTTT
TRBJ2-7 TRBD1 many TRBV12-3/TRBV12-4 CASSPGDSSYEQYF TGTGCCAGCAGCCCAGGGGACAGCTCCTACGAGCAGTACTTC
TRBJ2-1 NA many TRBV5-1 CATSASLDLEQFF TGCGCCACCTCGGCTAGCCTCGATCTCGAGCAGTTCTTC
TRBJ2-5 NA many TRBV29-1 CSGLLGETQYF TGCAGCGGCCTACTGGGGGAGACCCAGTACTTC
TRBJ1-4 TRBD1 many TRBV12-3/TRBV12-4 CASSFGTGTEKLFF TGTGCCAGCAGTTTTGGGACAGGGACTGAAAAACTGTTTTTT
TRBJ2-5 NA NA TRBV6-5 CASSYSIIPEAQETQYF TGTGCCAGCAGTTACTCGATTATCCCGGAGGCACAAGAGACCCAGTACTTC
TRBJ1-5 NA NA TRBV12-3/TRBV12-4 CASSMTTGPQHF TGTGCCAGCAGTATGACGACCGGGCCCCAGCATTTT
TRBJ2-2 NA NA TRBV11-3 CASSLGGGPNTGELFF TGTGCCAGCAGCTTAGGGGGGGGCCCGAACACCGGGGAGCTGTTTTTT
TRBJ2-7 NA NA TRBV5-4 CASSLARERGEQYF TGTGCCAGCAGCTTGGCCCGGGAACGGGGCGAGCAGTACTTC
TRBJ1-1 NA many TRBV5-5 CASSLAPSEATEAFF TGTGCCAGCAGCTTGGCCCCTAGTGAGGCCACTGAAGCTTTCTTT
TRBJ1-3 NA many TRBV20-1 CSARRTPISGNTIYF TGCAGTGCTAGGCGGACACCTATCTCTGGAAACACCATATATTTT
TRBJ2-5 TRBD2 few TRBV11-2 CASSGGAGVGETQYF TGTGCCAGCAGCGGAGGAGCGGGGGTGGGGGAGACCCAGTACTTC
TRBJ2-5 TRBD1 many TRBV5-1 CASSSGTGKYF TGCGCCAGCAGCTCCGGGACAGGGAAGTACTTC
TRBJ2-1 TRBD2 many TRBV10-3 CATRTSGYNEQFF TGTGCCACGAGGACTAGCGGGTACAATGAGCAGTTCTTC
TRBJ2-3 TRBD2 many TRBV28 CASSFAGGITDTQYF TGTGCCAGCAGTTTTGCGGGGGGAATCACAGATACGCAGTATTTT
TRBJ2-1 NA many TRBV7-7 CASSLTGAPPGNEQFF TGTGCCAGCAGCTTAACGGGGGCCCCCCCCGGCAATGAGCAGTTCTTC
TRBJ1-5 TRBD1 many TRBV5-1 CASSAGTGGQPQHF TGCGCCAGCAGCGCCGGAACAGGGGGTCAGCCCCAGCATTTT
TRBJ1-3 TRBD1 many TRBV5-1 CASSLGTGGFGNTIYF TGCGCCAGCAGCTTGGGGACAGGGGGCTTTGGAAACACCATATATTTT
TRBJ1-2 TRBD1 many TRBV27 CASRGQVPPFFNYGYTF TGTGCCAGCAGAGGACAGGTCCCCCCTTTCTTTAACTATGGCTACACCTTC
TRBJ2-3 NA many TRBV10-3 CAISERQDTDTQYF TGTGCCATCAGTGAACGGCAGGACACAGATACGCAGTATTTT
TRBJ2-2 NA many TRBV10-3 CAISESTNTGELFF TGTGCCATCAGTGAGTCGACTAACACCGGGGAGCTGTTTTTT
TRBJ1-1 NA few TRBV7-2 CASSQVATEAFF TGTGCCAGCAGCCAAGTTGCCACTGAAGCTTTCTTT
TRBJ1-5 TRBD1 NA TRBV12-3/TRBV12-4 CASSLYTGVAQPQHF TGTGCCAGCAGTCTCTATACAGGGGTTGCTCAGCCCCAGCATTTT
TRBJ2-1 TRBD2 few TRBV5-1 CASSLVAGGNEQFF TGCGCCAGCAGCTTAGTAGCGGGGGGTAATGAGCAGTTCTTC
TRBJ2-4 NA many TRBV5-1 CASSPSPGADGNIQYF TGCGCCAGCAGCCCAAGTCCGGGGGCTGACGGTAACATTCAGTACTTC
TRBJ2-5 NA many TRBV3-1 CASSLRRDQETQYF TGTGCCAGCAGCCTCCGGAGAGACCAAGAGACCCAGTACTTC
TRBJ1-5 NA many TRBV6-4 CASRDSNQPQHF TGTGCCAGCAGAGATAGCAATCAGCCCCAGCATTTT
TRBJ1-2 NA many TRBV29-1 CSDDPEVNGGTGYTF TGCAGCGACGACCCTGAGGTGAATGGGGGAACGGGCTACACCTTC
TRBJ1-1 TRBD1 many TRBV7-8 CASSYDRVAEAFF TGTGCCAGCAGCTACGACAGGGTAGCTGAAGCTTTCTTT
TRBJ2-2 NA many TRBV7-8 CASRRLEGHTGELFF TGTGCCAGCAGACGGTTGGAGGGGCACACCGGGGAGCTGTTTTTT
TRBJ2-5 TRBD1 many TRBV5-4 CASSPDRVQETQYF TGTGCCAGCAGCCCGGACAGGGTTCAAGAGACCCAGTACTTC
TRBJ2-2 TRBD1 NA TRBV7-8 CASSVRDRVTGELFF TGTGCCAGCAGCGTCCGGGACAGGGTCACCGGGGAGCTGTTTTTT
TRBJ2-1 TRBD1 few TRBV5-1 CASSLVAGTGGNEQFF TGCGCCAGCAGCTTGGTTGCCGGGACAGGGGGCAATGAGCAGTTCTTC
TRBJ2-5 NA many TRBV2 CASSDSRNQETQYF TGTGCCAGCAGTGACTCAAGGAATCAAGAGACCCAGTACTTC
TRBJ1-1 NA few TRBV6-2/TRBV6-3 CASSNEGHPPLNTEAFF TGTGCCAGCAGCAACGAGGGACACCCACCCCTGAACACTGAAGCTTTCTTT
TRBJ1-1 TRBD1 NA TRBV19 CASSVSPGQGTYTEAFF TGTGCCAGTAGTGTCTCCCCGGGACAGGGGACTTACACTGAAGCTTTCTTT
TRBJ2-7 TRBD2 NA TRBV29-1 CSVVPGDYSYEQYF TGCAGCGTTGTCCCCGGGGACTACTCCTACGAGCAGTACTTC
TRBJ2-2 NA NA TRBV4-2 CASSQDSANTGELFF TGTGCCAGCAGCCAAGATTCGGCTAACACCGGGGAGCTGTTTTTT
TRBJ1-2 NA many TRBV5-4 CASSLENVNYGYTF TGTGCCAGCAGCTTGGAAAACGTTAACTATGGCTACACCTTC
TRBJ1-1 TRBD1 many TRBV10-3 CAISVAGGKHSRVRSVNTEAFF TGTGCCATCAGTGTCGCAGGGGGAAAGCACTCACGGGTGCGGTCAGTGAACACTGAAGCTTTCTTT
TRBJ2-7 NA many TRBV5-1 CASSSSTGSHSYEQYF TGCGCCAGCAGCTCCTCAACAGGGAGCCATTCCTACGAGCAGTACTTC